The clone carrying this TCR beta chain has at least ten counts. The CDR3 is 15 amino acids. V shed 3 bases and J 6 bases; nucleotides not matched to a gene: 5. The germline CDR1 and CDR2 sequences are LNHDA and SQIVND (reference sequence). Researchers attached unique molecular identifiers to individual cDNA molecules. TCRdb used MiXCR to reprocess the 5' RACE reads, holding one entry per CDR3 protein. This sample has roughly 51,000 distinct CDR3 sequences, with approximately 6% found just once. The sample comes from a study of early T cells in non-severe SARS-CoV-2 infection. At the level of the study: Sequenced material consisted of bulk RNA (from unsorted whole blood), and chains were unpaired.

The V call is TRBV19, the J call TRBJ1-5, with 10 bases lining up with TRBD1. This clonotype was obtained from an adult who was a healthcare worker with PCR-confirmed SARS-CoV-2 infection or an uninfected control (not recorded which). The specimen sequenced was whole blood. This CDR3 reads CASSIPGQGTQPQHF. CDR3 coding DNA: TGTGCCAGTAGTATCCCGGGACAGGGGACTCAGCCCCAGCATTTT.